This paragraph reports one T cell receptor beta chain. This record comes from a study of blood T cells in healthy people across ages. The authors ran a second PCR of 7 to 11 cycles using a sample-barcoded 5' primer and a J-beta primer mix. Each sample provided no less than 2.5 million CDR3-containing paired-end reads. TCRdb passed the 5' RACE reads through MiXCR, listing each CDR3 protein once. The repertoire has 1,800,000 or so distinct CDR3 sequences, around 42% of them found once; the top ten carry about 23%. V was cut by 5 bases and J by 3 bases, with 20 bases left in between. CDR1 SGHVS and CDR2 FQNEAQ come from the germline V gene. The CDR3 is made up of 16 amino acids. The authors isolated at least 6 million PBMCs per sample.

The sequence came from a human donor in good health. Sequences were obtained from blood. The chain carries TRBV7-8 and TRBJ2-7; D is possibly TRBD1 (6 bases). As DNA, the CDR3 is TGTGCCAGCAGCCTGGGGGCCATATCGGGCCTCTACGAGCAGTACTTC. It is translated as CASSLGAISGLYEQYF.